This T cell receptor beta chain was sequenced during a study of patients and donors after allogeneic stem cell transplantation. Per the germline V gene, CDR1 is MNHEY and CDR2 is SMNVEV (reference sequence). Trimming at V came to 4 bases and at J to 4 bases, leaving 9 bases not matched to a gene. The CDR3 spans 16 residues. TCRdb re-analysed the RT-PCR reads in MiXCR, keeping a single row per CDR3 protein. Here the sample spans 160,000 or so distinct CDR3 sequences, roughly 22% being singletons. Sequencing used blood, either unsorted or a sorted T cell fraction (not recorded which). The chain carries TRBV27 and TRBJ1-2; 10 nucleotides match TRBD1. This clonotype was obtained from a human donor who was either an allogeneic HSCT recipient or a stem cell or donor lymphocyte infusion donor (not recorded which). It is not recorded whose cells these are; they may come from a transplant donor. CDR3 protein: CASSSRQGATTYGYTF. The CDR3 coding sequence is TGTGCCAGCAGTTCTCGACAGGGGGCTACTACCTATGGCTACACCTTC.